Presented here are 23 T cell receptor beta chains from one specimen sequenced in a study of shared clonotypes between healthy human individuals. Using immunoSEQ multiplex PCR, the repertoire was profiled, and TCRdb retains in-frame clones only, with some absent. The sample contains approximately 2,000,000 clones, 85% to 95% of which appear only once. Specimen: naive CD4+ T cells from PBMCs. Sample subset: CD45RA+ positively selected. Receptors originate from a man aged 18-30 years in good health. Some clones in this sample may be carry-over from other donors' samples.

The CDR3 is CASSRTGGPYNEQFF. CDR3 DNA: TGTGCCAGTAGCCGGACAGGGGGGCCTTACAATGAGCAGTTCTTC. The rearrangement links TRBV19 to TRBJ2-1, with 10 bases matching TRBD1. The trim removed 6 bases at V and 4 bases at J, leaving 6 bases unmatched. The CDR3 totals 15 residues. Germline V gene sequence: CDR1 LNHDA, CDR2 SQIVND (reference sequence). Full variable domain (missing parts from reference TRBV19 and TRBJ2-1): DGGITQSPKYLFRKEGQNVTLSCEQNLNHDAMYWYRQDPGQGLRLIYYSQIVNDFQKGDIAEGYSVSREKKESFPLTVTSAQKNPTAFYLCASSRTGGPYNEQFFGPGTRLTVL.

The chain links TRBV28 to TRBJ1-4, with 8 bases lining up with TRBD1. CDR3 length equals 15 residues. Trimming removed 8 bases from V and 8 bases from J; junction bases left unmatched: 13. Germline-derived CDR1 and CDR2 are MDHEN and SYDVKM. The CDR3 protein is CASPSPETGDEKLFF. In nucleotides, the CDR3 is TGTGCCAGCCCATCCCCCGAGACAGGGGACGAAAAACTGTTTTTT.

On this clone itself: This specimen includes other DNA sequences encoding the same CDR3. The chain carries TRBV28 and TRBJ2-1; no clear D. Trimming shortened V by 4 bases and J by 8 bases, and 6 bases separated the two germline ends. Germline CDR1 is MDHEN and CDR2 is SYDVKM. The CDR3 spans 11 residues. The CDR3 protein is CASSSLDEQFF. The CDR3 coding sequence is TGTGCCAGCAGTTCCCTTGATGAGCAGTTCTTC.

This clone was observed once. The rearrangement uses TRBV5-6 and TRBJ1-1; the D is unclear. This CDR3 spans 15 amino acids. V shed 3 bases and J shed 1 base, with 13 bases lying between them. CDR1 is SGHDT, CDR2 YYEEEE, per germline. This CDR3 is CASSSSKWGNTEAFF. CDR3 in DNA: TGTGCCAGCAGCTCCAGCAAGTGGGGGAACACTGAAGCTTTCTTT. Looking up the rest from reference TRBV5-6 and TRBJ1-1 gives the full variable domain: DAGVTQSPTHLIKTRGQQVTLRCSPKSGHDTVSWYQQALGQGPQFIFQYYEEEERQRGNFPDRFSGHQFPNYSSELNVNALLLGDSALYLCASSSSKWGNTEAFFGQGTRLTVV.

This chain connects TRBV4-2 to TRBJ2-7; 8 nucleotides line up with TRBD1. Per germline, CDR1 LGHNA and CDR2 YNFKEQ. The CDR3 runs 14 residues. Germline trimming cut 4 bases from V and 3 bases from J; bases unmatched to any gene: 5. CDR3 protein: CASSLRDRNYEQYF. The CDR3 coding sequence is TGTGCCAGCAGCCTCCGGGACAGGAACTACGAGCAGTACTTC.

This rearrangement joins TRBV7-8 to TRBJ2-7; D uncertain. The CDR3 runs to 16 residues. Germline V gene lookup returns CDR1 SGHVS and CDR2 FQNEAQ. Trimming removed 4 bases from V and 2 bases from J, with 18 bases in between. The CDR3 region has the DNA TGTGCCAGCAGCTCGCTAAACGCTAGATTAACCTACGAGCAGTACTTC. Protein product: CASSSLNARLTYEQYF.

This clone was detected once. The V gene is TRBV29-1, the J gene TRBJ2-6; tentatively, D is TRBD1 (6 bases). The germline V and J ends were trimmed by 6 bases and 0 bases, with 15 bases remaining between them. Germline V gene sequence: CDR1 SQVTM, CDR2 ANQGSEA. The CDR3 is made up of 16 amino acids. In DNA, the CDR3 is TGCAGCGTGCACAGGACAGTCGACTCTGGGGCCAACGTCCTGACTTTC. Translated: CSVHRTVDSGANVLTF.

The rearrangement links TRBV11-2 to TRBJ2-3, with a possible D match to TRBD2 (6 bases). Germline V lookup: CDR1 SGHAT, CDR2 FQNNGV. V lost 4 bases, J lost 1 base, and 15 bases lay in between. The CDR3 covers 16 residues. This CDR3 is CASSSDGTRRTDTQYF. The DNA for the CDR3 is TGTGCCAGCAGCTCCGACGGGACTCGACGCACAGATACGCAGTATTTT.

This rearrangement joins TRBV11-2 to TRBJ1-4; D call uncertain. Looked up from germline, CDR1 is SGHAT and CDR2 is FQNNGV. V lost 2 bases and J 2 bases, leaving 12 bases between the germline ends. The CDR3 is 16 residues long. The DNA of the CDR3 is TGTGCCAGCAGCTTATTCGGTTCCAATACTAATGAAAAACTGTTTTTT. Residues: CASSLFGSNTNEKLFF.

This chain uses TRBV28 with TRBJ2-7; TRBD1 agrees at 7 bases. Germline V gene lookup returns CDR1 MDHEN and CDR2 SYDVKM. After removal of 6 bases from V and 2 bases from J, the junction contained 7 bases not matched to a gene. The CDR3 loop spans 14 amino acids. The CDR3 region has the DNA TGTGCCAGCAGGGCCGTGGGACAGCCCTACGAGCAGTACTTC. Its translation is CASRAVGQPYEQYF.

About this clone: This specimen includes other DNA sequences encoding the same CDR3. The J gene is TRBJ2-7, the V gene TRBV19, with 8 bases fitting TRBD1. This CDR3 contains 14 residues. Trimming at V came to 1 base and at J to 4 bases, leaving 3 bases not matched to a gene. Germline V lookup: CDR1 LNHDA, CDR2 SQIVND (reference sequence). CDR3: CASSIGGQGYEQYF. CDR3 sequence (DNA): TGTGCCAGTAGTATAGGAGGACAGGGTTACGAGCAGTACTTC.

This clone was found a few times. For the CDR3, the DNA is TGTGCCAGCAGCGTAACCTCTGGAAACACCATATATTTT. As protein: CASSVTSGNTIYF. The chain uses TRBV9 and TRBJ1-3; D gene unclear. Between the trimmed V and J ends, which lost 1 base and 0 bases, there was a span of 2 bases. This CDR3 spans 13 amino acids. CDR1 SGDLS and CDR2 YYNGEE come from the germline V gene.

Here the CDR3 DNA reads TGCGCCAGCAGCTTGAAGTCTTGGGGAAGTACCGGGGAGCTGTTTTTT. Its protein is CASSLKSWGSTGELFF. This chain uses TRBV5-1 with TRBJ2-2; D is uncertain. V lost 1 base and J lost 5, with 15 bases in between. Germline V gives CDR1 SGHRS, CDR2 YFSETQ. This CDR3 comprises 16 residues. Variable domain in full (rest from reference TRBV5-1 and TRBJ2-2): KAGVTQTPRYLIKTRGQQVTLSCSPISGHRSVSWYQQTPGQGLQFLFEYFSETQRNKGNFPGRFSGRQFSNSRSEMNVSTLELGDSALYLCASSLKSWGSTGELFFGEGSRLTVL.

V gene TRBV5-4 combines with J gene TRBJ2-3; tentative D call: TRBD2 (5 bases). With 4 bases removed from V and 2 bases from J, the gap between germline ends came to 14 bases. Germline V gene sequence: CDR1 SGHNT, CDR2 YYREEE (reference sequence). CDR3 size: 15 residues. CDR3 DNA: TGTGCCAGCAGCCCAGCGGAGAGAGCCACAGATACGCAGTATTTT. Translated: CASSPAERATDTQYF.

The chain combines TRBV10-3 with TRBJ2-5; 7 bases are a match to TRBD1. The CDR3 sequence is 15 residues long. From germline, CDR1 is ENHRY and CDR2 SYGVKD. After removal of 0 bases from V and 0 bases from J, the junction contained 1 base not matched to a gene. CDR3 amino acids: CAISESQGNQETQYF. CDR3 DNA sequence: TGTGCCATCAGTGAGTCACAGGGGAACCAAGAGACCCAGTACTTC.

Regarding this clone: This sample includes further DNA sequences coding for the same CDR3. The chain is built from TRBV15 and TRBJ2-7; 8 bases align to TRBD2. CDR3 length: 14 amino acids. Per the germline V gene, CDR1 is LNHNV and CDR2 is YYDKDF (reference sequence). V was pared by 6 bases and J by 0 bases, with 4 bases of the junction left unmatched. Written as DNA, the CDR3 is TGTGCCACCAGTAGAACTAGCGGCTCCTACGAGCAGTACTTC. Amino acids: CATSRTSGSYEQYF.

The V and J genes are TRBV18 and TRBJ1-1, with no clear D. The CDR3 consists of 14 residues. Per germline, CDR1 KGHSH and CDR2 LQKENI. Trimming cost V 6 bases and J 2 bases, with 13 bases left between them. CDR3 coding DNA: TGTGCCAGCTCCTCTGCGCGGGTAAACACTGAAGCTTTCTTT. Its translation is CASSSARVNTEAFF. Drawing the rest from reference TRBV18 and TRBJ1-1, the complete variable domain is NAGVMQNPRHLVRRRGQEARLRCSPMKGHSHVYWYRQLPEEGLKFMVYLQKENIIDESGMPKERFSAEFPKEGPSILRIQQVVRGDSAAYFCASSSARVNTEAFFGQGTRLTVV.

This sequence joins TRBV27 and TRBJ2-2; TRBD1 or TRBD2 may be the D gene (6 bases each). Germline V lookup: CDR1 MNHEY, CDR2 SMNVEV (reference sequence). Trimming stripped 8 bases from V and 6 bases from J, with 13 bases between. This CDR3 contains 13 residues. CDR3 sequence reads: CASRKRGAGELFF. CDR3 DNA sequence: TGTGCCAGCCGAAAAAGGGGGGCCGGGGAGCTGTTTTTT.

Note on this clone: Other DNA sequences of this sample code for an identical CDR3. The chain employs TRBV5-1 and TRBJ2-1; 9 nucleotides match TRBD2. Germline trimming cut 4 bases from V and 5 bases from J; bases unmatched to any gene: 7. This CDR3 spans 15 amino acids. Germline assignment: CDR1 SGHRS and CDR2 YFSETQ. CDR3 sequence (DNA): TGCGCCAGCAGCCCGTTAGCGGGAGCTAACAATGAGCAGTTCTTC. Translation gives CASSPLAGANNEQFF.

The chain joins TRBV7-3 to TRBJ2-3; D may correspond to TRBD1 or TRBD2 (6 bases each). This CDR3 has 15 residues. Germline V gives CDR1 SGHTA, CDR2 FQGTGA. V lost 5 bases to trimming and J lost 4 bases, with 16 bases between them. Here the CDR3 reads CASSQGSGGADTQYF. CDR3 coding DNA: TGTGCCAGCAGCCAGGGGAGCGGCGGGGCAGATACGCAGTATTTT.

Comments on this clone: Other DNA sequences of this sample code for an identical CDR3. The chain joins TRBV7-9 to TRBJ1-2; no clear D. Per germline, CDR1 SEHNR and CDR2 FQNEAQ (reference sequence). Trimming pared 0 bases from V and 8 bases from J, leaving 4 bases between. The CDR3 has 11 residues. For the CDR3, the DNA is TGTGCCAGCAGCTTAGCGTCAGGCTACACCTTC. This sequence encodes CASSLASGYTF.

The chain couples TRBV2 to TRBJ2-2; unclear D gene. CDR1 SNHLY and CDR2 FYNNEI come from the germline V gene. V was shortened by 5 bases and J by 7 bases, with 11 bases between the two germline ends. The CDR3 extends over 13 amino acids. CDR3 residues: CASSRSYDGELFF. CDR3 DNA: TGTGCCAGCAGTCGTTCGTACGACGGGGAGCTGTTTTTT.

Written as DNA, the CDR3 is TGTGCCAGCAGACCGCGGGGGGAGAGGACAGATACGCAGTATTTT. It codes for CASRPRGERTDTQYF. This chain joins TRBV5-8 and TRBJ2-3, with 8 bases fitting TRBD2. V shed 5 bases and J 3 bases; nucleotides not matched to a gene: 8. CDR1 and CDR2 (germline): SGHTS, YDEGEE. CDR3 length equals 15 residues.